The TCR beta chain described here comes from a study of cytomegalovirus exposure and HLA in healthy donors. Study background: According to later analysis, the same platform produced the 100 to 150 validation and approximately 630 first-cohort repertoires.

Here immunoSEQ multiplex PCR was the method, and the copy in TCRdb shows in-frame clones only, minus some. The table has 90,000 to 150,000 clones, about 88% seen once. Worth noting for this clone: Its antigen is unidentified.

V lost 0 bases, J lost 7 bases, and 7 bases lay in between. The CDR3 is 12 amino acids. The germline V gene has CDR1 SGHAT and CDR2 FQNNGV. Broader study findings: Cytomegalovirus status was reportedly diagnosed by the classifier with high sensitivity and specificity. The tendency of first-cohort TCR clusters to co-occur in the roughly 130 validation repertoires emerged from a later analysis.

Sequenced input: PBMCs. The receptor was isolated from a man younger than 30 in good health and CMV-seropositive. This chain uses TRBV11-2 with TRBJ2-7; possibly TRBD1 for D (5 bases). The CDR3 DNA follows: TGTGCCAGCAGCTTAGATAAGGGGGAGCAGTACTTC. This sequence encodes CASSLDKGEQYF.